This T cell receptor beta chain was identified in a study of T cell responses to AZD1222 COVID-19 vaccine. This clone occurred a few times. With 3 bases removed from V and 6 bases from J, the gap between germline ends came to 11 bases. The CDR3 has 14 amino acids. CDR1 and CDR2 (germline): KGHSH, LQKENI. Assay: immunoSEQ multiplex PCR; the TCRdb copy retains only in-frame clones and omits some. The table includes 160,000 or so clones, 90% detected once. This clonotype was obtained from an adult who received the AZD1222 COVID-19 vaccine. This rearrangement joins TRBV18 to TRBJ2-2; maybe TRBD2 (6 bases). This specimen consisted of peripheral blood, obtained 28 days after the second AZD1222 dose. The CDR3 DNA follows: TGTGCCAGCTCACCCGGCGGCGGGGCCGGGGAGCTGTTTTTT. Translated, it gives CASSPGGGAGELFF.